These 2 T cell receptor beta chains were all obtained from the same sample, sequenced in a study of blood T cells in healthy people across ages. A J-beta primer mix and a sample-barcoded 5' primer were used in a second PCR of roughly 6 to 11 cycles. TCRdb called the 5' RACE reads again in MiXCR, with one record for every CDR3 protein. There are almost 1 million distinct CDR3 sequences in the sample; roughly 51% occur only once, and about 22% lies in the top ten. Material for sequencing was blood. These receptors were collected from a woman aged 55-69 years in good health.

For the CDR3, the DNA is TGTGCCAGCAGCCCAGAAGGGCCCCTACCGCGGTTCTTC. It yields the protein CASSPEGPLPRFF. The rearrangement uses TRBV7-9 and TRBJ2-1; no reliable D call. Germline V lookup: CDR1 SEHNR, CDR2 FQNEAQ (reference sequence). The CDR3 contains 13 residues. With 5 bases removed from V and 15 bases from J, the gap between germline ends came to 20 bases.

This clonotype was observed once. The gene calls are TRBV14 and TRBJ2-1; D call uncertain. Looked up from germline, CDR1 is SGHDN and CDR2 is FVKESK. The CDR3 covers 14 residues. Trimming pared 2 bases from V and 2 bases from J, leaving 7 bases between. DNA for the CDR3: TGTGCCAGCAGCCAAACTACTCCCTACAATGAGCAGTTCTTC. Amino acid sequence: CASSQTTPYNEQFF.